The 26 T cell receptor beta chains in this list originate from one sample, sequenced in a study of blood T cell repertoires in COVID-19. The data were produced by immunoSEQ multiplex PCR, yet TCRdb's version contains in-frame clones alone and is incomplete. This repertoire shows around 200,000 clones, approximately 87% found once; its top ten account for 3.1%. What was sequenced was PBMCs or T cells enriched from blood (not recorded which). All receptors come from a woman aged 45-65 years in a cohort exposed to, infected with or recovered from COVID-19 (not recorded which).

The J gene is TRBJ2-3, the V gene TRBV13; 7 positions agree with TRBD2. The germline gives CDR1 PRHDT, CDR2 FYEKMQ (reference sequence). V was pared by 7 bases and J by 0 bases, with 7 bases of the junction left unmatched. The CDR3 contains 15 residues. The CDR3 region is CASIQRGASTDTQYF. The CDR3 bases are TGTGCCAGCATCCAGCGGGGAGCTAGCACAGATACGCAGTATTTT.

This clone was seen only once. The chain is built from TRBV5-6 and TRBJ2-5, with D maybe TRBD2 (6 bases). V lost 2 bases, J lost 4 bases, and 15 bases lay in between. CDR1 is SGHDT, CDR2 YYEEEE, per germline. This CDR3 is built from 15 residues. As DNA, the CDR3 is TGTGCCAGCAGCTTTGCGGGGTTAAAAGGAGAGACCCAGTACTTC. Protein product: CASSFAGLKGETQYF.

This clone was counted once. This chain uses TRBV28 with TRBJ2-7, with 8 bases fitting TRBD2. CDR3 length: 16 amino acids. Germline V gene sequence: CDR1 MDHEN, CDR2 SYDVKM. Trimming at V came to 7 bases and at J to 8 bases, leaving 19 bases not matched to a gene. Here the CDR3 reads CASTSSRTSRGYQQYF. The CDR3 coding sequence is TGTGCCAGCACCTCCTCCCGGACTAGCCGGGGCTATCAGCAGTACTTC.

CDR3 bases: TGTGCCACCACCCTGGACTTACAAAACTACGAGCAGTACTTC. This translates into CATTLDLQNYEQYF. The chain recombines TRBV6-7 with TRBJ2-7; possibly TRBD2 for D (5 bases). TRBV6-7 is an open reading frame whose function is uncertain. V was shortened by 10 bases and J by 3 bases, with 19 bases between the two germline ends. This CDR3 has 14 amino acids.

The chain uses TRBV6-1 and TRBJ2-1; 10 bases map to TRBD1. Unmatched junction bases numbered 11, after V lost 2 bases and J lost 1 base. Germline assignment: CDR1 MNHNS and CDR2 SASEGT. The CDR3 is 19 amino acids. The CDR3 nucleotides are TGTGCCAGCAGTGAAAGGGGACAGGGGTCTTCTACGTCCTACAATGAGCAGTTCTTC. Translation: CASSERGQGSSTSYNEQFF.

This rearrangement joins TRBV7-9 to TRBJ2-1; no clear D gene. CDR3 length: 17 amino acids. The germline gives CDR1 SEHNR, CDR2 FQNEAQ (reference sequence). The V end was cut by 4 bases, the J end by 6 bases, with 22 bases between. CDR3 DNA: TGTGCCAGCAGCTCCCCACCCGTGACTTCTGATCTCAATGAGCAGTTCTTC. This gives the protein CASSSPPVTSDLNEQFF.

The chain links TRBV24-1 to TRBJ1-1; D remains ambiguous. Germline lookup yields CDR1 KGHDR and CDR2 SFDVKD. This CDR3 contains 13 residues. V lost 1 base and J 5 bases, leaving 7 bases between the germline ends. CDR3 loop: CATSDFPGTEAFF. The CDR3 DNA is TGTGCCACCAGTGATTTCCCGGGGACTGAAGCTTTCTTT.

The V call is TRBV24-1, the J call TRBJ1-5; no definite D call. V was trimmed by 4 bases and J by 5 bases, leaving 8 bases between them. Germline V gives CDR1 KGHDR, CDR2 SFDVKD. CDR3 size: 13 residues. The DNA for the CDR3 is TGTGCCACCAGTGAGAGGAGGGATCAGCCCCAGCATTTT. This translates into CATSERRDQPQHF.

Here the CDR3 DNA reads TGTGCCAGCAGACGAGGCGGACAGGGCGCCACTGAAGCTTTCTTT. It translates to CASRRGGQGATEAFF. V usage is TRBV6-5 and J usage is TRBJ1-1; TRBD1 agrees at 8 bases. The CDR3 sequence is 15 residues long. The germline V gene encodes CDR1 MNHEY and CDR2 SVGAGI. Trimming cost V 6 bases and J 4 bases; bases outside gene matches: 10.

The chain recombines TRBV5-1 with TRBJ2-1, with 8 bases identical to TRBD1. The CDR3 contains 16 residues. The V gene's germline CDR1 is SGHRS and CDR2 YFSETQ. The V segment lost 0 bases and the J segment 2 bases; nucleotides outside the gene matches: 4. Written as DNA, the CDR3 is TGCGCCAGCAGCTTGGGTCAGGGGGCGGCCTACAATGAGCAGTTCTTC. This codes for CASSLGQGAAYNEQFF.

V is TRBV3-1 (or the pseudogene TRBV3-2) and J is TRBJ1-2; D unclear. CDR1 is LGHDT, CDR2 YNNKEL, per germline (reference sequence). V was clipped by 5 bases and J by 7 bases, with 17 bases between them. The CDR3 totals 14 residues. CDR3 residues: CASSYGVEIGGYTF. The CDR3 region has the DNA TGTGCCAGCAGCTACGGGGTGGAAATCGGTGGCTACACCTTC.

This chain connects TRBV5-8 to TRBJ2-3, with TRBD2 as a possible D gene (5 bases). The V and J ends lost 1 base and 2 bases respectively, with 8 bases between them. Germline V lookup: CDR1 SGHTS, CDR2 YDEGEE. This CDR3 contains 14 residues. The CDR3: CASSLRGTTDTQYF. CDR3 DNA: TGTGCCAGCAGCTTGCGGGGAACCACAGATACGCAGTATTTT.

CDR3 sequence reads: CASSDSFRLAGGSGEQYF. In nucleotides, the CDR3 is TGTGCCAGCAGTGACTCTTTTAGACTAGCGGGGGGGAGCGGCGAGCAGTACTTC. V usage is TRBV6-4 and J usage is TRBJ2-7, with 14 bases that match TRBD2. This CDR3 region has 18 residues. Germline trimming cut 0 bases from V and 6 bases from J; bases unmatched to any gene: 10. Germline assignment: CDR1 MRHNA and CDR2 SNTAGT.

CDR3 region: CASRLGLGAFIYGYTF. In nucleotides, the CDR3 is TGCGCCAGCAGGCTTGGTCTAGGGGCCTTTATCTATGGCTACACCTTC. The V call is TRBV5-1, the J call TRBJ1-2, with D perhaps matching TRBD1 (5 bases). The CDR3 loop spans 16 amino acids. Germline V lookup: CDR1 SGHRS, CDR2 YFSETQ. The V end was cut by 5 bases, the J end by 4 bases, with 21 bases between. Combining the CDR3 with reference TRBV5-1 and TRBJ1-2 gives the whole variable domain KAGVTQTPRYLIKTRGQQVTLSCSPISGHRSVSWYQQTPGQGLQFLFEYFSETQRNKGNFPGRFSGRQFSNSRSEMNVSTLELGDSALYLCASRLGLGAFIYGYTFGSGTRLTVV.

The V gene is TRBV18, the J gene TRBJ1-5; no definite D call. V was trimmed by 3 bases and J by 5 bases, leaving 14 bases between them. CDR3 length: 15 residues. Germline V CDR1 and CDR2: KGHSH, LQKENI. The DNA of the CDR3 is TGTGCCAGCTCACCGACAACGGGGTACGATCAGCCCCAGCATTTT. Translation: CASSPTTGYDQPQHF.

The V and J genes are TRBV6-5 and TRBJ2-5; D gene unclear. The ends were cut back, 2 bases at V and 2 bases at J, with 9 bases in the middle. Germline CDR1 MNHEY, CDR2 SVGAGI. The CDR3 loop spans 14 amino acids. The CDR3 DNA reads as TGTGCCAGCAGTTACGGCGGCTTACAAGAGACCCAGTACTTC. Translation gives CASSYGGLQETQYF.

A note on this clone: The sample has other DNA sequences that encode this CDR3 too. The gene calls are TRBV9 and TRBJ1-2; a weak D match, TRBD1 (5 bases). Germline V gene sequence: CDR1 SGDLS, CDR2 YYNGEE. With 2 bases removed from V and 2 bases from J, the gap between germline ends came to 7 bases. The CDR3 has 13 residues. The CDR3 spells CASSVAGNYGYTF. CDR3 nucleotide sequence: TGTGCCAGCAGCGTGGCAGGGAACTATGGCTACACCTTC.

The chain is built from TRBV28 and TRBJ1-5; TRBD1 aligns across 7 bases. The germline V gene has CDR1 MDHEN and CDR2 SYDVKM. V shed 5 bases, J shed 5 bases, and the junction held 12 bases outside the gene matches. The CDR3 is 16 residues long. The CDR3 region has the DNA TGTGCCAGCAGTCCCGGGCCATGGGACAGAGATCAGCCCCAGCATTTT. It encodes CASSPGPWDRDQPQHF.

The chain recombines TRBV30 with TRBJ1-1; 7 bases match TRBD1. This CDR3 contains 13 residues. Germline values: CDR1 GTSNPN, CDR2 SVGIG (reference sequence). V gave up 3 bases and J gave up 11 bases; unmatched junction bases: 12. The CDR3 loop is CAWSRGQNIEAFF. For the CDR3, the DNA is TGTGCCTGGAGCCGGGGACAGAACATTGAGGCTTTCTTT.

Remarks on this clone: This same CDR3 is encoded by further DNA sequences in the sample. CDR3 nucleotides: TGTGCCAGCAGCCCTGACAGAAACTATGGCTACACCTTC. This sequence encodes CASSPDRNYGYTF. The V and J genes are TRBV9 and TRBJ1-2; tentative D call: TRBD1 (5 bases). The CDR3 loop spans 13 amino acids. The V gene's germline CDR1 is SGDLS and CDR2 YYNGEE. V lost 4 bases, J lost 2 bases, and 9 bases lay in between.

This chain connects TRBV9 to TRBJ2-7, with D unclear. Looked up from germline, CDR1 is SGDLS and CDR2 is YYNGEE. This CDR3 comprises 16 residues. The V end was cut by 0 bases, the J end by 2 bases, with 15 bases between. The CDR3 reads CASSVGLGPSTYEQYF. Written as DNA, the CDR3 is TGTGCCAGCAGCGTAGGTTTGGGCCCCTCCACCTACGAGCAGTACTTC.

The chain combines TRBV10-3 with TRBJ1-1; 9 nucleotides agree with TRBD1. The CDR3 has 14 amino acids. Germline CDR1 and CDR2: ENHRY and SYGVKD. With V trimmed by 6 bases and J by 4 bases, 6 bases remained unmatched. CDR3 loop: CAISRDRATTEAFF. In nucleotides, the CDR3 is TGTGCCATCAGCCGGGACAGGGCGACCACTGAAGCTTTCTTT.

The chain is built from TRBV6-5 and TRBJ1-1; TRBD1 aligns across 8 bases. The CDR3 consists of 14 residues. The junction had 13 bases not matched to a gene; V was cut back by 6 bases and J by 10 bases. CDR1 and CDR2 from the germline V gene are MNHEY and SVGAGI. The CDR3: CASSTGGDTPIAFF. The CDR3 nucleotides read TGTGCCAGCAGCACAGGGGGGGATACCCCAATAGCTTTCTTT.

V usage is TRBV30 and J usage is TRBJ1-1; weak D call: TRBD1 (5 bases). V gave up 0 bases and J gave up 4 bases, with 12 bases separating them. Per germline, CDR1 GTSNPN and CDR2 SVGIG (reference sequence). The length of the CDR3 is 14 residues. CDR3: CAWSVLGLGTEAFF. As DNA, the CDR3 is TGTGCCTGGAGTGTACTGGGACTGGGCACTGAAGCTTTCTTT.

The J gene is TRBJ1-1, the V gene TRBV11-2, with 7 bases matching TRBD1. Germline CDR1 SGHAT, CDR2 FQNNGV. Trimming cost V 6 bases and J 1 base; bases outside gene matches: 14. The length of the CDR3 is 17 residues. In nucleotides, the CDR3 is TGTGCCAGCAGGCAATGGGACAGCCGTGATGGGAACACTGAAGCTTTCTTT. Translated: CASRQWDSRDGNTEAFF.

The chain recombines TRBV5-1 with TRBJ2-7, with 7 nucleotides matching TRBD1. The CDR3 consists of 14 residues. Germline assignment: CDR1 SGHRS and CDR2 YFSETQ. Trimming at V came to 0 bases and at J to 3 bases, leaving 3 bases not matched to a gene. CDR3 sequence reads: CASSLVAGGYEQYF. In DNA form, the CDR3 reads TGCGCCAGCAGCTTGGTCGCAGGGGGCTACGAGCAGTACTTC.